This T cell receptor beta chain was sequenced during a study of T cells after yellow fever vaccination. Study overall: When fractions had low cell numbers, they were prepared with SMART-Seq v4 Ultra Low Input. General study points: Reappearance after the booster was seen for most primary-vaccination clones, at more than 95% CD4 and roughly 90% CD8.

Points on this clonotype: Its antigen is not identified.

This CDR3 is 16 amino acids long. V lost 5 bases and J lost 4; bases outside the gene matches: 9. Germline V gives CDR1 MNHNS, CDR2 SASEGT. The study made its TCR cDNA through 5'RACE template switching. That step introduced a universal primer site along with UMIs. TCRdb recomputed calls from the 5' RACE reads with MiXCR, one row per CDR3 protein. There are approximately 300,000 distinct CDR3 sequences in the sample; approximately 7% occur only once, and roughly a sixth lies in the top ten. The clonotype comes from a man younger than 35 who received the YFV17D yellow fever vaccine. Sequences were derived from PBMCs, sampled around 45 days after the first yellow fever vaccination. This chain uses TRBV6-1 with TRBJ1-5; 9 positions match TRBD1. This CDR3 reads CASSRTGTGTNQPQHF. DNA of the CDR3: TGTGCCAGCAGTCGAACCGGGACAGGGACGAATCAGCCCCAGCATTTT.